The entry below describes one T cell receptor beta chain. Its target is unknown. The entry originates in a study of OX40 agonist ivuxolimab in advanced cancers. The wider study: The treatment was a fully human IgG2 OX40 agonist, ivuxolimab.

General study findings and limits: At 0.1 to 3.0 mg/kg, clonal expansion of CD4+ and CD8+ blood T cells had occurred by week 6. Researchers report that CD8+ T cells had, on average, more expanded clones than CD4+. A proportion of nonresponders additionally exhibited low normalized T-cell clonal expansion.

Clones were read by immunoSEQ multiplex PCR, and TCRdb kept only the in-frame ones, dropping some. The table shows about 41,000 clones, with just under 85% occurring only once. The specimen was CD4+ or CD8+ T cells sorted from blood, collected in a trial of the OX40 agonist ivuxolimab. The clonotype was recovered from an adult with an advanced solid tumor such as melanoma, head and neck, liver or kidney cancer.

CDR3 bases: TGTGCCAGCAAGAGGACAGGGAGGGACTACGAGCAGTACTTC. It is translated as CASKRTGRDYEQYF. The rearrangement joins TRBV7-9 to TRBJ2-7; tentative D call: TRBD1 (8 bases). Germline lookup yields CDR1 SEHNR and CDR2 FQNEAQ (reference sequence). Trimming shortened V by 7 bases and J by 3 bases, and 16 bases separated the two germline ends. The length of the CDR3 is 14 residues.